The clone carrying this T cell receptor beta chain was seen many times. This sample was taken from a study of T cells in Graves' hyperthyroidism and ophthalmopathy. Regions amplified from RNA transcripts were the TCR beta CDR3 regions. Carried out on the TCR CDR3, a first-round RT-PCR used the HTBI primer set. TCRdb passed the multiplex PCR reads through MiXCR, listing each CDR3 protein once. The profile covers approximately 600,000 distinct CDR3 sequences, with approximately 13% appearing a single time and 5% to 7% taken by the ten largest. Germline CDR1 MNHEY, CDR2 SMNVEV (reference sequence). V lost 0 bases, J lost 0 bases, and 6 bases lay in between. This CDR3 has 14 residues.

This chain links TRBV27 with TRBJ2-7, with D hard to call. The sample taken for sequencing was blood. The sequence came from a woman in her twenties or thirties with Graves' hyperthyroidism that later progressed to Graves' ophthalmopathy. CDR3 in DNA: TGTGCCAGCAGTTTATCTCACAGCTCCTACGAGCAGTACTTC. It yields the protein CASSLSHSSYEQYF.